This record covers a single TCR beta chain. This sample stems from a study of blood T cell repertoires in COVID-19. Study-wide context: Italy, Spain and the United States were the sources of the convalescent and acute COVID-19 samples.

Per the germline V gene, CDR1 is SGHTA and CDR2 is FQGNSA. V was clipped by 1 base and J by 2 bases, with 8 bases between them. CDR3 length: 14 amino acids. Per the study methods: How many nucleated cells were present was estimated from reference gene primer amplification. Only in-frame clones appear in the TCRdb table, and some are missing; sequencing was by immunoSEQ multiplex PCR. Clone size and V and J calls were adopted from that table, with D and trimming inferred from the DNA. The sample lists some 230,000 clones; roughly 80% were seen once. Material for sequencing was PBMCs or T cells enriched from blood (not recorded which). The chain combines TRBV7-2 with TRBJ1-1, with D hard to call. This receptor was taken from a woman aged 40 to 50 with acute COVID-19. This chain's CDR3 is CASSLGVFNTEAFF. Written as DNA, the CDR3 is TGTGCCAGCAGCTTAGGAGTCTTCAACACTGAAGCTTTCTTT.